This record concerns one T cell receptor beta chain sequence. It lacks a known antigen. Base qualities are not recorded, but no much larger clone differs from it by a single base. TCRbeta CDR3 regions were amplified from genomic DNA using the immunoSEQ Assay, a bias-controlled multiplex PCR. Per the source publication's procedure: Nucleated cell counts per sample were estimated from amplification of reference gene primers within the assay. To quantify the absolute abundance of each unique TCRbeta CDR3 rearrangement, sequence reads were collapsed and filtered. Productive Simpson clonality was computed per sample as the square root of Simpson's diversity index over productive rearrangements. TCRdb took over this immuneACCESS table, retaining in-frame rearrangements with V and J assigned. Such tables are incomplete; in checked studies, under half of the missing clones stem from an unresolved V gene, and the remainder is unexplained. D and trimming were read from the DNA, whereas the V and J calls and clone size are those reported in that table. The sample yields 190,000 or so clones; roughly 89% were counted once. Clones ranked in the top ten supply 0.88% of the sample.

The V end gives up 6 bases and the J end 3 bases, leaving 8 bases in the junction not matched to a gene. The germline V gene provides CDR1 ENHRY and CDR2 SYGVKD. Including cysteine and valine, the CDR3 has 14 amino acids. The CDR3 DNA has 42 bases and is translated from base 1. The sample is drawn from a study of blood T cell repertoires in COVID-19 (dated by TCRdb to the early 2020s). Broadly, across the study: Samples covering the acute and convalescent phases of COVID-19 were provided by collaborators in the United States, Italy and Spain. The repertoires were released in a freely available public database intended as a resource for research on the immune response to SARS-CoV-2. Samples were obtained from the ongoing ImmuneRACE study (first 160 participants) and from some 1,300 subjects provided by 6 global collaborators. Where available, HLA class I and class II types were obtained from metadata supplied by the sample provider rather than from assay-based typing. A de-identified subject ID, COVID-19 status, age in years and sex were almost always included in the sample metadata. The prospective study material was composed of cDNA or gDNA derived from T cells, B-cell-depleted T cells, or PBMCs. Deeply sampled blood TCRbeta repertoires from subjects exposed to, actively infected with, or recovered from COVID-19 were included in the dataset.

Samples from volunteer blood donors who had recovered from COVID-19 were contributed by a second Seattle source. Collaborating institutions collected whole blood in K2EDTA tubes following their own protocols. Collaborator samples were shipped for TCRbeta analysis as frozen whole blood, isolated PBMCs, or DNA extracted from either sample type. Paper-wide results and their limitations: The amount of clinical and demographic metadata varied by source and participant and was provided uncurated.

The chain employs TRBV10-3 and TRBJ2-7, and TRBD2 matches 7 of the central bases. The clonotype was recovered from a woman under 30 who had recovered from COVID-19. Sequencing input: peripheral blood. The sequenced DNA: TGTGCCATCAGCGCGAGAAGCGGGAACTACGAGCAGTACGTC. This yields the protein CAISARSGNYEQYV.